These 9 T cell receptor beta chains came from one sample sequenced in a study of T-cell memory formation after mild COVID-19. TCRdb independently ran MiXCR on the 5' RACE reads; one entry per CDR3 protein. The table includes about 190,000 distinct CDR3 sequences, about 18% detected once. The sample taken for sequencing was PBMCs or a T cell subset sorted from them (not recorded which). All receptors derive from an adult woman who had mild COVID-19 (a few samples of this study predate the infection). Cell type and time point are not known.

The chain couples TRBV11-2 to TRBJ1-1, with 7 bases identical to TRBD1. Losses at the gene ends were 7 bases for V and 0 bases for J; bases not matched to a gene: 11. Germline CDR1 is SGHAT and CDR2 is FQNNGV. The CDR3 is 16 residues long. As DNA, the CDR3 is TGTGCCAGCATTCCCGTTCGACAGGGCTTGAACACTGAAGCTTTCTTT. Amino acids: CASIPVRQGLNTEAFF.

This clonotype was picked up a small number of times. The gene calls are TRBV7-3 and TRBJ2-2, with a weak D call TRBD1 (6 bases). The CDR3 runs to 16 residues. The germline V gene encodes CDR1 SGHTA and CDR2 FQGTGA. Deletions cut 4 bases from V and 1 base from J, with 13 bases between. CDR3 DNA: TGTGCCAGCAGCTCTCCGACAGGCGTGAACACCGGGGAGCTGTTTTTT. Translated, it gives CASSSPTGVNTGELFF.

This rearrangement joins TRBV7-2 to TRBJ2-1; the match to TRBD1 covers 10 bases. The CDR3 runs 14 residues. Germline CDR1 and CDR2: SGHTA and FQGNSA. Unmatched junction bases numbered 7, after V lost 4 bases and J lost 10 bases. The CDR3 DNA reads as TGTGCCAGCAGCTACCCGGGACAGGGGAAAGAGCAGTTCTTC. This codes for CASSYPGQGKEQFF.

In this sample, this clonotype turned up a few times. This chain connects TRBV12-3 or TRBV12-4 to TRBJ1-2; no clear D gene. V gave up 1 base and J gave up 4 bases, with 7 bases separating them. The CDR3 is made up of 13 amino acids. The CDR3 protein is CASSLGRFYGYTF. In nucleotides, the CDR3 is TGTGCCAGCAGTTTAGGGCGGTTCTATGGCTACACCTTC.

The chain employs TRBV5-4 and TRBJ1-3; the match to TRBD1 covers 9 bases. There are 15 residues in the CDR3. The germline gives CDR1 SGHNT, CDR2 YYREEE (reference sequence). The trim removed 2 bases at V and 4 bases at J, leaving 4 bases unmatched. The CDR3 protein is CASSLQGARGNTIYF. CDR3 DNA sequence: TGTGCCAGCAGCTTACAGGGGGCGCGGGGAAACACCATATATTTT.

V is TRBV14 and J is TRBJ1-1; no clear D. V was clipped by 6 bases and J by 11 bases, with 16 bases between them. Germline-derived CDR1 and CDR2 are SGHDN and FVKESK. The CDR3 consists of 12 residues. The CDR3 DNA reads TGTGCCAGCAGTAATAGCCTAAATCCGGCTTTCTTT. It yields the protein CASSNSLNPAFF.

The CDR3 DNA follows: TGTGCCAGCAGCTCGGACGGGGGGGGAGAGACCCAGTACTTC. Translating gives CASSSDGGGETQYF. The rearrangement links TRBV7-9 to TRBJ2-5; 8 bases are shared with TRBD2. The ends lost 4 bases at V and 4 bases at J; junction bases unmatched: 5. The CDR3 loop spans 14 amino acids. The germline V gene encodes CDR1 SEHNR and CDR2 FQNEAQ (reference sequence).

V is TRBV4-2 and J is TRBJ2-7, with 13 bases that match TRBD2. Trimming took 2 bases from V and 0 from J; bases not matched to a gene: 4. CDR1 is LGHNA and CDR2 is YNFKEQ in the germline V gene. This CDR3 is built from 17 residues. DNA for the CDR3: TGTGCCAGCAGCCAAACTAGCGGGGGGGCGAGCTCCTACGAGCAGTACTTC. Its protein is CASSQTSGGASSYEQYF.

This clonotype was seen more than once but under ten times. The chain combines TRBV4-2 with TRBJ2-3; 9 nucleotides agree with TRBD2. V was clipped by 1 base and J by 2 bases; unmatched bases: 10. The CDR3 length is 18 residues. Germline V gene sequence: CDR1 LGHNA, CDR2 YNFKEQ. As DNA, the CDR3 is TGTGCCAGCAGCCAAGGTGTAACCCTAGCGGGGACCACAGATACGCAGTATTTT. It translates to CASSQGVTLAGTTDTQYF.